This T cell receptor beta chain was obtained from a study of blood T cell repertoires in COVID-19. Study context: Samples of COVID-19 (acute and convalescent) were obtained from the United States, Italy and Spain. T cells, B-cell-depleted T cells, or PBMCs provided the cDNA or gDNA that served as material.

With 2 bases clipped from V and 6 bases from J, the junction kept 4 bases outside the gene matches. This CDR3 has 14 residues. Germline V gene data show CDR1 as SGHNT and CDR2 as YYREEE (reference sequence). As handled by the study authors: For nucleated cells, counts were estimated from reference gene primer amplification. The repertoire was sequenced with immunoSEQ multiplex PCR; TCRdb's copy has only in-frame clones and lacks some. Clone size and the V and J calls come from that table; the DNA yielded D and trimming. Of just over 95,000 clones listed, approximately 82% are singletons. This chain connects TRBV5-4 to TRBJ2-1, with TRBD2 matching 8 bases. This receptor was identified in a man in his sixties with acute or convalescent COVID-19. The sample was peripheral blood. The CDR3, as DNA: TGTGCCAGCAGCTTAGCGGGGGCGACCAATGAGCAGTTCTTC. Its translation is CASSLAGATNEQFF.